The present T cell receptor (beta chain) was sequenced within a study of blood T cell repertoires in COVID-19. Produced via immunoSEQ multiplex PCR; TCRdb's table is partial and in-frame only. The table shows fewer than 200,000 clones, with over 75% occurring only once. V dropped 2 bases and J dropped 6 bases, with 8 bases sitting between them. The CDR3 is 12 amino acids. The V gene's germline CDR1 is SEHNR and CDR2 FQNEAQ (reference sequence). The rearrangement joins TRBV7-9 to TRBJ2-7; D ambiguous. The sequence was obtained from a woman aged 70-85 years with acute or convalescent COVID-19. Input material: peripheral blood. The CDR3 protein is CASSLTTSEQYF. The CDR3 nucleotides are TGTGCCAGCAGCTTAACTACGAGCGAGCAGTACTTC.